The 22 T cell receptor beta chains below were found in one sample sequenced in a study of blood T cell repertoires in COVID-19. Profiling relied on immunoSEQ multiplex PCR, and the TCRdb table lists in-frame clones only, not all of them. The profile covers more than 65,000 clones, with roughly 80% appearing a single time and 8% to 10% taken by the ten largest. Sample: peripheral blood. The receptors here all came from a woman aged 80 or older with acute or convalescent COVID-19.

The chain couples TRBV6-5 to TRBJ2-1, with a possible D match to TRBD2 (5 bases). The CDR3 consists of 12 residues. CDR1 and CDR2 from the germline V gene are MNHEY and SVGAGI. Trimming took 4 bases from V and 6 from J, leaving 7 bases between them. CDR3 sequence reads: CASSSSINEQFF. CDR3 sequence (DNA): TGTGCCAGCAGTTCTAGCATCAATGAGCAGTTCTTC.

This clone has just a few counts. This chain joins TRBV6-5 and TRBJ1-6; TRBD1 agrees at 8 bases. The CDR3 is 14 residues long. CDR1 is MNHEY, CDR2 SVGAGI, per germline. The trim removed 6 bases at V and 9 bases at J, leaving 7 bases unmatched. The CDR3 coding sequence is TGTGCCAGCAGAGACAGGGGTGGTACTTCACCCCTCCACTTT. This translates into CASRDRGGTSPLHF.

This chain links TRBV6-6 with TRBJ1-5; unclear D gene. V lost 4 bases and J 3 bases, leaving 10 bases between the germline ends. Germline V gene sequence: CDR1 MNHNY, CDR2 SVGAGI (reference sequence). CDR3 size: 14 residues. The CDR3 coding sequence is TGTGCCAGCAGTTCAAGAGGGAACAATCAGCCCCAGCATTTT. The encoded protein is CASSSRGNNQPQHF.

The V gene is TRBV29-1, the J gene TRBJ2-7; 8 bases are shared with TRBD1. The CDR3 consists of 12 residues. V was pared by 4 bases and J by 5 bases, with 4 bases of the junction left unmatched. Germline assignment: CDR1 SQVTM and CDR2 ANQGSEA. In DNA form, the CDR3 reads TGCAGCGTTGGGCAGGGGGCAGACGAGCAGTACTTC. It encodes CSVGQGADEQYF.

This chain uses TRBV10-2 with TRBJ1-1; perhaps TRBD1 as D (5 bases). Germline V CDR1 and CDR2: WSHSY, SAAADI. This CDR3 is built from 12 residues. Trimming left V 6 bases short and J 4 bases short, with 9 bases between. CDR3 DNA: TGCGCCAGCAGACTTAGGGGCACTGAAGCTTTCTTT. Amino acid sequence: CASRLRGTEAFF.

V gene TRBV20-1 combines with J gene TRBJ2-7, with 12 bases that match TRBD2. V was clipped by 3 bases and J by 4 bases; unmatched bases: 10. The CDR3 has 16 amino acids. Germline loops: CDR1 DFQATT, CDR2 SNEGSKA (reference sequence). DNA for the CDR3: TGCAGTGCTAGTGGTCCCCTAGCGGGAGGGAAATACGAGCAGTACTTC. It specifies CSASGPLAGGKYEQYF.

On this clone: The junction departs from germline at one end; a sequencing error may be responsible. The chain links TRBV7-7 to TRBJ2-5; D ambiguous. The CDR3 contains 12 residues. Germline CDR1 SSHAT, CDR2 FNYEAQ (reference sequence). This CDR3 is CASSLVGETQYF. CDR3 coding DNA: TGTGCTAGCAGCTTAGTCGGGGAGACCCAGTACTTC.

The rearrangement uses TRBV19 and TRBJ1-1, with 8 bases that match TRBD1. The V segment lost 5 bases and the J segment 5 bases; nucleotides outside the gene matches: 10. The CDR3 runs to 15 residues. In germline, CDR1 is LNHDA, CDR2 SQIVND (reference sequence). The CDR3 DNA sequence: TGTGCCAGTAGTCGCCTGGACAGGGTGGAAACTGAAGCTTTCTTT. This sequence encodes CASSRLDRVETEAFF.

The chain links TRBV2 to TRBJ1-2; 8 bases are shared with TRBD1. The trim removed 10 bases at V and 7 bases at J, leaving 8 bases unmatched. CDR1 is SNHLY, CDR2 FYNNEI, per germline. This CDR3 is built from 12 residues. The CDR3 protein is CAIKQGGAGYTF. CDR3 DNA: TGTGCCATAAAACAGGGGGGGGCTGGCTACACCTTC. The variable domain in full, with the rest retrieved from reference TRBV2 and TRBJ1-2, is EPEVTQTPSHQVTQMGQEVILRCVPISNHLYFYWYRQILGQKVEFLVSFYNNEISEKSEIFDDQFSVERPDGSNFTLKIRSTKLEDSAMYFCAIKQGGAGYTFGSGTRLTVV.

This chain links TRBV6-5 with TRBJ2-7; 7 bases fit TRBD2. The V segment lost 6 bases and the J segment 3 bases; nucleotides outside the gene matches: 5. The V gene's germline CDR1 is MNHEY and CDR2 SVGAGI. The length of the CDR3 is 13 residues. The CDR3 loop reads CASRTAGVYEQYF. CDR3 DNA: TGTGCCAGCAGAACCGCGGGGGTCTACGAGCAGTACTTC.

The chain recombines TRBV5-6 with TRBJ1-6; 7 nucleotides line up with TRBD1. Germline loops: CDR1 SGHDT, CDR2 YYEEEE. J lost 10 bases, V lost 5 bases, and 12 bases had no gene match. This CDR3 is built from 15 residues. Here the CDR3 DNA reads TGTGCCAGCAGACTAGGACAGGCGTCGGGCTCACCCCTCCACTTT. This encodes CASRLGQASGSPLHF.

The CDR3 DNA sequence: TGTGCCAGCAGCGTAACCGGGGGTAATACGCAGTATTTT. As protein: CASSVTGGNTQYF. The chain uses TRBV9 and TRBJ2-3; D possibly corresponds to TRBD2 (6 bases). Looked up from germline, CDR1 is SGDLS and CDR2 is YYNGEE. This CDR3 is built from 13 residues. V was pared by 1 base and J by 7 bases, with 10 bases between.

The rearrangement links TRBV5-4 to TRBJ2-3; 10 bases line up with TRBD2. V was clipped by 7 bases and J by 8 bases; unmatched bases: 7. The CDR3 has 13 amino acids. From germline, CDR1 is SGHNT and CDR2 YYREEE (reference sequence). The CDR3 bases are TGTGCCAGCGGGGGAGCGGGGGGGTCTACGCAGTATTTT. Its translation is CASGGAGGSTQYF.

The chain carries TRBV11-2 and TRBJ2-7; D not certain. V lost 5 bases to trimming and J lost 0 bases, with 14 bases between them. This CDR3 region has 15 residues. The germline V gene encodes CDR1 SGHAT and CDR2 FQNNGV. In DNA form, the CDR3 reads TGTGCCAGCAGCCCGCGACCCAGGCCCTCCTACGAGCAGTACTTC. Translated: CASSPRPRPSYEQYF.

The chain has TRBV5-5 and TRBJ2-1; D is unclear. Between the trimmed V and J ends, which lost 0 bases and 5 bases, there was a span of 6 bases. The CDR3 contains 13 residues. The V gene's germline CDR1 is SGHKS and CDR2 YYEKEE (reference sequence). The CDR3 is CASSLGPNNEQFF. CDR3 in DNA: TGTGCCAGCAGCTTGGGGCCGAACAATGAGCAGTTCTTC.

J is TRBJ2-1 and V is TRBV4-1, with TRBD2 matching over 16 bases. The CDR3 has 19 amino acids. Trimming cost V 1 base and J 7 bases; bases outside gene matches: 10. Germline CDR1 reads MGHRA; CDR2 reads YSYEKL. The CDR3 coding sequence is TGCGCCAGCAGCCAAGGAGGGACTAGCGGGGGGGTAGGGCGGAATGAGCAGTTCTTC. Its protein product is CASSQGGTSGGVGRNEQFF.

The rearrangement links TRBV5-1 to TRBJ2-5; perhaps TRBD2 as D (5 bases). V was trimmed by 6 bases and J by 3 bases, leaving 12 bases between them. Germline loops: CDR1 SGHRS, CDR2 YFSETQ. The CDR3 sequence is 13 residues long. Here the CDR3 reads CASNFGAEETQYF. The CDR3, as DNA: TGCGCCAGCAATTTCGGAGCGGAAGAGACCCAGTACTTC.

A single count supports this clone. The chain employs TRBV3-1 (or the pseudogene TRBV3-2) and TRBJ1-1; D remains unclear. This CDR3 has 15 residues. V was clipped by 1 base and J by 1 base, with 10 bases between them. Looked up from germline, CDR1 is LGHDT and CDR2 is YNNKEL (reference sequence). The CDR3 nucleotides read TGTGCCAGCAGCCAAGGTGGTGGAGCGAACACTGAAGCTTTCTTT. Translated, it gives CASSQGGGANTEAFF.

The chain uses TRBV3-1 (or the pseudogene TRBV3-2) and TRBJ2-7; 11 positions match TRBD2. This CDR3 comprises 16 residues. Germline V gene data show CDR1 as LGHDT and CDR2 as YNNKEL (reference sequence). With V trimmed by 4 bases and J by 2 bases, 7 bases remained unmatched. CDR3 residues: CASSRGGLAEAYEQYF. The CDR3 DNA is TGTGCCAGCAGCCGCGGGGGACTAGCGGAGGCCTACGAGCAGTACTTC.

The chain combines TRBV5-5 with TRBJ1-4; 9 bases are shared with TRBD1. Germline CDR1 and CDR2: SGHKS and YYEKEE (reference sequence). The V gene end was trimmed by 0 bases and the J gene end by 7 bases; junction bases not matched to a gene: 7. The CDR3 runs to 16 residues. CDR3 DNA sequence: TGTGCCAGCAGCTTGGCGGGACAGGGATATGGTGAAAAACTGTTTTTT. Residues: CASSLAGQGYGEKLFF.

The V and J genes are TRBV2 and TRBJ2-7; D might be TRBD2 (6 bases). V was trimmed by 4 bases and J by 0 bases, leaving 16 bases between them. The germline V gene encodes CDR1 SNHLY and CDR2 FYNNEI. CDR3 length: 16 residues. CDR3 nucleotides: TGTGCCAGCAGTGGCCGGGACTGGAGTAGCTCCTACGAGCAGTACTTC. Its protein product is CASSGRDWSSSYEQYF.

The genes are TRBV19 and TRBJ1-2, with 7 bases matching TRBD1. CDR1 and CDR2 (germline): LNHDA, SQIVND (reference sequence). Unmatched junction bases numbered 7, after V lost 3 bases and J lost 3 bases. The CDR3 is 15 residues long. This CDR3 is CASSMGTDSYYGYTF. The CDR3 nucleotides read TGTGCCAGTAGTATGGGGACAGACTCTTACTATGGCTACACCTTC.